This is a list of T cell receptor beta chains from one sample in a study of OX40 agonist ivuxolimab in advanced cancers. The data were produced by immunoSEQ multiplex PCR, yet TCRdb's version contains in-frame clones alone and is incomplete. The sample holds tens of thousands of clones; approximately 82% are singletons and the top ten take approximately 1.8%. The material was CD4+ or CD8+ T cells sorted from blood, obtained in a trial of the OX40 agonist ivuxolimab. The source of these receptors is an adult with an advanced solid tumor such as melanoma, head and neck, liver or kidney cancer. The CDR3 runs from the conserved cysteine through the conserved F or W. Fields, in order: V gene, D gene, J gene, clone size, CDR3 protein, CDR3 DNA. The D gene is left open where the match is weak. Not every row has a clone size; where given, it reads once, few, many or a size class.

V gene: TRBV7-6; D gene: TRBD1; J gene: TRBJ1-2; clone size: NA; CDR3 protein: CASSSRQGKERNGYTF; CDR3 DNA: TGTGCCAGCAGCTCGAGACAGGGGAAGGAGAGGAATGGCTACACCTTC
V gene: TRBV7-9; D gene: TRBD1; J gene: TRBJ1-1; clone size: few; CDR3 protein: CASSLAGDRGLPGAFF; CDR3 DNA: TGTGCCAGCAGCTTAGCTGGGGACAGGGGGCTCCCCGGGGCTTTCTTT
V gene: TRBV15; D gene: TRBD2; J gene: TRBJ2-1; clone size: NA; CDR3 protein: CATSRAFGGRTRMFF; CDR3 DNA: TGTGCCACCAGCAGAGCGTTCGGAGGGCGGACTAGAATGTTCTTC
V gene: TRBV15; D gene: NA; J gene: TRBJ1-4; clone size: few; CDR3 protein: CATSRDRQESEKLFF; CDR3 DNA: TGTGCCACCAGCAGAGATCGGCAGGAATCTGAAAAACTGTTTTTT
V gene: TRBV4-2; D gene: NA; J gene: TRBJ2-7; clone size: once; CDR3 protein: CASSQGAGLADYEQYF; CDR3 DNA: TGTGCCAGCAGCCAAGGGGCCGGGCTAGCCGACTACGAGCAGTACTTC
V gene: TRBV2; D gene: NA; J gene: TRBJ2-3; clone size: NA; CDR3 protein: CASSERWGSTDTQYF; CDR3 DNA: TGTGCCAGCAGTGAAAGGTGGGGGAGCACAGATACGCAGTATTTT
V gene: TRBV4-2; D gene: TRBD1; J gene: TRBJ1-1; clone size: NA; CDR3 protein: CASSQTPGGLDTEAFF; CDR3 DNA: TGTGCCAGCAGCCAAACCCCAGGGGGGCTGGACACTGAAGCTTTCTTT
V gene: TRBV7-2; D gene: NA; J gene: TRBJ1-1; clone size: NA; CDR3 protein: CASSSTSGRETEAFF; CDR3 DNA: TGTGCCAGCAGCTCCACCTCGGGGAGGGAGACTGAAGCTTTCTTT
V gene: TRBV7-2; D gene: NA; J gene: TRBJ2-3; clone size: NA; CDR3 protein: CASSVRSAWLTDTQYF; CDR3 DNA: TGTGCCAGCAGCGTTAGGAGTGCCTGGCTCACAGATACGCAGTATTTT
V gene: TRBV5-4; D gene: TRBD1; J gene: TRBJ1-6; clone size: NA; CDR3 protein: CASSRGQGISPLHF; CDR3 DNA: TGTGCCAGCAGCCGGGGACAGGGGATTTCACCCCTCCACTTT
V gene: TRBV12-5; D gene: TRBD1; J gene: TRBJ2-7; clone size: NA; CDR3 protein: CASGLGDSGSYEQYF; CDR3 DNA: TGTGCTAGTGGTTTGGGGGACAGTGGCTCCTACGAGCAGTACTTC
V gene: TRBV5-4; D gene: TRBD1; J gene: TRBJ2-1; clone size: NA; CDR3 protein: CASSPETGGAYNEQFF; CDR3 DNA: TGTGCCAGCAGCCCTGAGACAGGGGGCGCCTACAATGAGCAGTTCTTC
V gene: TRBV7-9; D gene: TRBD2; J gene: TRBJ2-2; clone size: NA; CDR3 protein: CASSPRGAGVPNTGELFF; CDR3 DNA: TGTGCCAGCAGCCCACGGGGAGCGGGGGTTCCGAACACCGGGGAGCTGTTTTTT
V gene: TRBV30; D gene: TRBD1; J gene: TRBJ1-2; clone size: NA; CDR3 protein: CAWRTVGTVYGYTF; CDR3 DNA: TGTGCTTGGAGGACTGTCGGGACAGTCTATGGCTACACCTTC
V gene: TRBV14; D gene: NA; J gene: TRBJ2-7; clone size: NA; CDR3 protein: CASSPLSYEQYF; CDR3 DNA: TGTGCCAGCAGCCCCCTCTCCTACGAGCAGTACTTC
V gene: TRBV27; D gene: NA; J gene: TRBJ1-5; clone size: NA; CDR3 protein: CASSSQHRISPQHF; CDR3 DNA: TGTGCCAGCAGTTCACAACACCGAATCAGCCCCCAGCATTTT
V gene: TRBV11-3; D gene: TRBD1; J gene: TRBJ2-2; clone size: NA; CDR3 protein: CASSSTGANTGELFF; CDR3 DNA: TGTGCCAGCAGCTCGACAGGGGCGAACACCGGGGAGCTGTTTTTT
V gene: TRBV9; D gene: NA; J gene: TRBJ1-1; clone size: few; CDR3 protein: CASSLVAGVVTEAFF; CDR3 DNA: TGTGCCAGCAGCCTAGTGGCGGGGGTGGTCACTGAAGCTTTCTTT
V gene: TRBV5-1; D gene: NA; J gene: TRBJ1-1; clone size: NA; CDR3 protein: CASSLGWGRDTEAFF; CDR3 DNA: TGCGCCAGCAGCTTGGGCTGGGGGCGAGACACTGAAGCTTTCTTT
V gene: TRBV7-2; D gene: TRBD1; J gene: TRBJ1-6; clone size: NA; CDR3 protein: CASSEDRGLGNSPLHF; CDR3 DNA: TGTGCCAGCAGCGAGGACAGGGGGCTAGGAAATTCACCCCTCCACTTT
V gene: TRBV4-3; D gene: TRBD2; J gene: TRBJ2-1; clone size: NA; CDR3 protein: CASSQDRGDEQFF; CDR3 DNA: TGCGCCAGCAGCCAAGACCGGGGGGATGAGCAGTTCTTC
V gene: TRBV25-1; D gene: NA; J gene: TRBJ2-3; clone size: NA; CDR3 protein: CASSKQGGDTQYF; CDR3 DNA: TGTGCCAGCAGTAAACAGGGGGGGGATACGCAGTATTTT
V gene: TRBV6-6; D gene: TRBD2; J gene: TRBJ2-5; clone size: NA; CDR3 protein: CASRGAGFQETQYF; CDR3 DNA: TGTGCCAGCAGGGGAGCGGGGTTCCAAGAGACCCAGTACTTC
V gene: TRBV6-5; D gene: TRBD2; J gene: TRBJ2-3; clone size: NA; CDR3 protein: CASSYAAGGLDTQYF; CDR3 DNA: TGTGCCAGCAGTTACGCGGCGGGGGGTTTAGATACGCAGTATTTT
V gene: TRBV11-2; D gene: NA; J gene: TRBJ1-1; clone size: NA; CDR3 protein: CASSLVRVNTEAFF; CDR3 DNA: TGTGCCAGCAGCTTAGTGAGGGTTAACACTGAAGCTTTCTTT
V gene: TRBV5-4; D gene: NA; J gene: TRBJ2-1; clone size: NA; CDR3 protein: CASSLRSGDYNEQFF; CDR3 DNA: TGTGCCAGCAGCTTGAGGTCAGGGGACTACAATGAGCAGTTCTTC
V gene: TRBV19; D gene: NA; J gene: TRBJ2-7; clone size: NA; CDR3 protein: CASSKGLSSYEQYF; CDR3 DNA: TGTGCCAGTAGCAAGGGACTGTCCTCCTACGAGCAGTACTTC
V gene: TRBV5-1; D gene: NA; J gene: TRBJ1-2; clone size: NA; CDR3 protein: CASSQNGLPDNYGYTF; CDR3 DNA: TGCGCCAGCAGCCAAAACGGACTGCCAGATAACTATGGCTACACCTTC
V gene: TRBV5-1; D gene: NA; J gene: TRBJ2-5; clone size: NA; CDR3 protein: CASSLEETQYF; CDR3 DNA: TGCGCCAGCAGCTTGGAAGAGACCCAGTACTTC
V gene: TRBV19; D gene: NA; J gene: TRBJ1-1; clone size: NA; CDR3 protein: CASTLARNTEAFF; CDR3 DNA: TGTGCCAGTACCCTCGCACGGAACACTGAAGCTTTCTTT
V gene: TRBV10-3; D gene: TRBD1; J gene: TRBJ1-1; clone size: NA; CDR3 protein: CAIRQGYELNTEAFF; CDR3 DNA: TGTGCCATCAGACAGGGGTATGAACTGAACACTGAAGCTTTCTTT
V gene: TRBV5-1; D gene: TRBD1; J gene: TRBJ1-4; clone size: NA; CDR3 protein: CASSGQGADNEKLFF; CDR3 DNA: TGCGCCAGCAGCGGACAGGGGGCAGATAATGAAAAACTGTTTTTT
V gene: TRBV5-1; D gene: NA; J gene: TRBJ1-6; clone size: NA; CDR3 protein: CASSPVAGDSPLHF; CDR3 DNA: TGCGCCAGCAGCCCGGTGGCGGGTGACTCACCCCTCCACTTT
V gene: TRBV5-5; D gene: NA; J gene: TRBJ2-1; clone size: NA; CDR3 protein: CASSYDSLGYNEQFF; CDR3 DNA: TGTGCCAGCAGCTACGACAGCCTGGGGTACAATGAGCAGTTCTTC
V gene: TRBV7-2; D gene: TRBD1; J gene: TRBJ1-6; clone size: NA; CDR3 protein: CASSSFGTGISPLHF; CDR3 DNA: TGTGCCAGCAGCTCCTTCGGGACAGGGATTTCACCCCTCCACTTT
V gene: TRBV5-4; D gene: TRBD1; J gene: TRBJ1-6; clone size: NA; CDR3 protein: CASRIGTGVNSPLHF; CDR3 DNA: TGTGCCAGCAGAATTGGGACAGGGGTGAATTCACCCCTCCACTTT
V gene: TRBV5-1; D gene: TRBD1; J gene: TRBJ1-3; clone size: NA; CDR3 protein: CASSWTGPGIGNTIYF; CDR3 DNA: TGCGCCAGCAGCTGGACAGGCCCGGGTATAGGAAACACCATATATTTT
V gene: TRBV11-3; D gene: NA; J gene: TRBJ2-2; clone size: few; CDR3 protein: CASSSRGLSGVTGELFF; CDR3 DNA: TGTGCCAGCAGCTCCCGTGGGCTTAGCGGTGTCACCGGGGAGCTGTTTTTT
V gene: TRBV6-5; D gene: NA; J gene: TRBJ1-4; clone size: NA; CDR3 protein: CASSYGAGDEKLFF; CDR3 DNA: TGTGCCAGCAGTTACGGGGCAGGGGATGAAAAACTGTTTTTT
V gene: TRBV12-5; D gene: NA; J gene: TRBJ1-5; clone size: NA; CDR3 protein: CASGLDVLEPQHF; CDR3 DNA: TGTGCTAGTGGTTTGGACGTACTTGAGCCCCAGCATTTT
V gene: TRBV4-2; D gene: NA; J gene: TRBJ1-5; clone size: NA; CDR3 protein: CASSQAPLDSFSNQPQHF; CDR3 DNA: TGTGCCAGCAGCCAAGCCCCCCTTGACAGTTTTAGCAATCAGCCCCAGCATTTT
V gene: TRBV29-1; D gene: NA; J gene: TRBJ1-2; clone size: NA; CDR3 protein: CSVVFSFYGYTF; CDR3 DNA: TGCAGCGTTGTTTTTTCGTTCTATGGCTACACCTTC
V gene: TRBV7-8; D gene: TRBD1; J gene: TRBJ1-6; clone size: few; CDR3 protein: CASRSGQGASPLHF; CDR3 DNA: TGTGCCAGCAGATCGGGACAGGGGGCTTCACCCCTCCACTTT
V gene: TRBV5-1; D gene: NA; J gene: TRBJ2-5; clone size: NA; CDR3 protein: CASSSGRTQETQYF; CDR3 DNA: TGCGCCAGCAGCTCGGGACGGACGCAGGAGACCCAGTACTTC
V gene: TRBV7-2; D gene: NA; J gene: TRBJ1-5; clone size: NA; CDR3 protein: CASSSSRRANQPQHF; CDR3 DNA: TGTGCCAGCAGCTCCAGTCGGAGGGCGAATCAGCCCCAGCATTTT
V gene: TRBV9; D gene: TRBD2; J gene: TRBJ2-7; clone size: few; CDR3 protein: CASSGSASGSSYEQYF; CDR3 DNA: TGTGCCAGCAGCGGGTCAGCTAGCGGGAGCTCCTACGAGCAGTACTTC
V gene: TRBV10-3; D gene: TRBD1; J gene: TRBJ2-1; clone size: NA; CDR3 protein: CAISEDQGVNEQFF; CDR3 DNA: TGTGCCATCAGTGAGGATCAGGGGGTTAATGAGCAGTTCTTC
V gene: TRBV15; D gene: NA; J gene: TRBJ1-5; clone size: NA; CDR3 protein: CATSREQGGQPQHF; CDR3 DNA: TGTGCCACCAGCAGAGAGCAGGGTGGACAGCCCCAGCATTTT
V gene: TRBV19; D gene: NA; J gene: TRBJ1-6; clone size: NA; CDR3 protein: CASSISRQGSSPLHF; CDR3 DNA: TGTGCCAGTAGTATTTCGCGGCAGGGGAGTTCACCCCTCCACTTT
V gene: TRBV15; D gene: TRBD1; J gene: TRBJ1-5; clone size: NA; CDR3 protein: CATSGQGVGQPQHF; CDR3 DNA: TGTGCCACCAGCGGACAGGGGGTCGGGCAGCCCCAGCATTTT
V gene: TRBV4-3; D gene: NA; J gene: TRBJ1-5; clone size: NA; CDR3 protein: CASSQDQGGNQPQHF; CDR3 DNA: TGCGCCAGCAGCCAAGATCAAGGGGGTAATCAGCCCCAGCATTTT
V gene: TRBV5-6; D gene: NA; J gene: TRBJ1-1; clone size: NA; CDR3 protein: CASSRTLNTEAFF; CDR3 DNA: TGTGCCAGCAGCCGGACCCTGAACACTGAAGCTTTCTTT
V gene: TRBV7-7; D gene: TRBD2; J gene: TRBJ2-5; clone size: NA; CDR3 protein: CASSPLGGGEETQYF; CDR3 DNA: TGTGCTAGCTCCCCTCTAGGTGGGGGGGAAGAGACCCAGTACTTC
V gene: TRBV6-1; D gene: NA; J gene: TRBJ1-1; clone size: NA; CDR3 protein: CASKGHLNTEAFF; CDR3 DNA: TGTGCCAGCAAGGGACACCTGAACACTGAAGCTTTCTTT
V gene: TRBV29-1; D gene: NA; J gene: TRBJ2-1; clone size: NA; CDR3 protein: CSVEDSRENEQFF; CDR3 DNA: TGCAGCGTTGAGGACAGTCGGGAAAATGAGCAGTTCTTC
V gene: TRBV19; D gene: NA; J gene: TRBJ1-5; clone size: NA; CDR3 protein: CASSSSSLRPQHF; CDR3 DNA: TGTGCCAGTAGTTCGTCCTCCCTTCGGCCCCAGCATTTT
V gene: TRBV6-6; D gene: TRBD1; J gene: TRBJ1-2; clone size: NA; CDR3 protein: CASSWDRGYGYTF; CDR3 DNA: TGTGCCAGCAGCTGGGACAGGGGTTATGGCTACACCTTC
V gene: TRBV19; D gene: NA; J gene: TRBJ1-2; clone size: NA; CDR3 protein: CASSIGTGRDGYTF; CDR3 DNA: TGTGCCAGTAGTATAGGGACTGGAAGAGATGGCTACACCTTC